These 19 T cell receptor beta chains share one sample of origin, sequenced in a study of shared clonotypes between healthy human individuals. The repertoire was sequenced with immunoSEQ multiplex PCR; TCRdb's copy has only in-frame clones and lacks some. The data show under 1,900,000 clones, approximately 98.5% seen once. The sequenced sample consisted of naive CD4+ T cells sorted from blood. Documented subset: CD45RA+ positively selected. The receptor source for this set is a man younger than 45 in good health.

CDR3 nucleotides: TGTGCCATCAACAGGGGCTACAATGAGCAGTTCTTC. Protein product: CAINRGYNEQFF. The chain links TRBV10-3 to TRBJ2-1; the match to TRBD1 covers 7 bases. The CDR3 is made up of 12 amino acids. Germline CDR1 ENHRY, CDR2 SYGVKD. The V segment lost 7 bases and the J segment 3 bases; nucleotides outside the gene matches: 0.

This chain connects TRBV19 to TRBJ2-1, with 10 bases that match TRBD2. J lost 1 base, V lost 5 bases, and 14 bases had no gene match. Germline loops: CDR1 LNHDA, CDR2 SQIVND (reference sequence). The CDR3 spans 19 residues. CDR3 sequence: CASSPNPGLAVGSYNEQFF. CDR3 sequence (DNA): TGTGCCAGTAGTCCTAATCCAGGACTAGCGGTAGGATCCTACAATGAGCAGTTCTTC.

The V call is TRBV29-1, the J call TRBJ2-5, with D unclear. Germline loops: CDR1 SQVTM, CDR2 ANQGSEA. The V and J ends lost 6 bases and 4 bases respectively, with 9 bases between them. The CDR3 covers 11 residues. This CDR3 is CSVRMGETQYF. The CDR3 coding sequence is TGCAGCGTAAGGATGGGAGAGACCCAGTACTTC.

The V call is TRBV11-2, the J call TRBJ1-1; D gene ambiguous. V lost 5 bases and J lost 1, with 8 bases in between. The CDR3 runs 13 residues. CDR1 SGHAT and CDR2 FQNNGV come from the germline V gene. The CDR3 region has the DNA TGTGCCAGCAGCCCCGCTTCGAACACTGAAGCTTTCTTT. Its translation is CASSPASNTEAFF.

Comments on this clone: Different DNA sequences within this sample yield the same CDR3. The chain carries TRBV27 and TRBJ1-5; D is ambiguous. Germline values: CDR1 MNHEY, CDR2 SMNVEV (reference sequence). Between the trimmed V and J ends, which lost 2 bases and 0 bases, there was a span of 2 bases. The CDR3 is 13 amino acids. The CDR3 DNA sequence: TGTGCCAGCAGTTTAATTAGCAATCAGCCCCAGCATTTT. Amino acid sequence: CASSLISNQPQHF.

Note on this clone: Other DNA sequences in this sample translate to the same CDR3. This chain links TRBV27 with TRBJ2-7; the match to TRBD1 covers 10 bases. The CDR3 runs to 13 residues. Germline V gene lookup returns CDR1 MNHEY and CDR2 SMNVEV (reference sequence). Trimming cost V 7 bases and J 1 base; bases outside gene matches: 1. The CDR3 reads CASKGQGSYEQYF. For the CDR3, the DNA is TGTGCCAGCAAGGGACAGGGGTCCTACGAGCAGTACTTC.

The CDR3 here is CASSVAHEGGSPKFF. The CDR3 coding sequence is TGTGCCAGCAGCGTAGCCCACGAGGGCGGGAGTCCAAAGTTCTTC. The gene calls are TRBV9 and TRBJ2-1, with TRBD2 matching 7 bases. The germline V gene has CDR1 SGDLS and CDR2 YYNGEE. With 0 bases clipped from V and 14 bases from J, the junction kept 14 bases outside the gene matches. The CDR3 is 15 residues long.

The J gene is TRBJ2-1, the V gene TRBV7-3; D is unclear. V shed 4 bases and J shed 3 bases, with 22 bases lying between them. This CDR3 is 18 amino acids long. Germline CDR1 reads SGHTA; CDR2 reads FQGTGA. The CDR3: CASSSLGRSSTDYNEQFF. The DNA for the CDR3 is TGTGCCAGCAGCTCCCTAGGTCGTTCGTCCACTGACTACAATGAGCAGTTCTTC.

This chain connects TRBV5-1 to TRBJ1-2, with D maybe TRBD1 (6 bases). Per the germline V gene, CDR1 is SGHRS and CDR2 is YFSETQ. Trimming left V 0 bases short and J 2 bases short, with 11 bases between. The CDR3 extends over 15 amino acids. CDR3 loop: CASSLVLGGNYGYTF. The CDR3 coding sequence is TGCGCCAGCAGCTTGGTATTAGGGGGGAACTATGGCTACACCTTC.

The chain couples TRBV5-1 to TRBJ2-7; D unresolved. V lost 4 bases and J lost 6, with 17 bases in between. There are 14 residues in the CDR3. From germline, CDR1 is SGHRS and CDR2 YFSETQ. The CDR3 sequence: CASSSDPDLVEQYF. The CDR3 region has the DNA TGCGCCAGCAGCAGCGACCCCGACCTGGTCGAGCAGTACTTC.

A remark on this clone: Other DNA sequences in this specimen translate into the identical CDR3. This rearrangement joins TRBV11-2 to TRBJ2-1; TRBD1 matches 7 bases. Trimming cost V 4 bases and J 0 bases; bases outside gene matches: 6. In germline, CDR1 is SGHAT, CDR2 FQNNGV. CDR3 length equals 16 residues. The CDR3 DNA sequence: TGTGCCAGCAGCTCCTACAGGGGTCGCTCCTACAATGAGCAGTTCTTC. Translated, it gives CASSSYRGRSYNEQFF.

In the case of this clone: The same CDR3 is also encoded by other DNA sequences in this sample. The chain carries TRBV5-1 and TRBJ2-5; D not certain. CDR1 and CDR2 from the germline V gene are SGHRS and YFSETQ. The CDR3 sequence is 14 residues long. V was clipped by 0 bases and J by 5 bases, with 11 bases between them. CDR3 bases: TGCGCCAGCAGCTTGGAGGGATTCGGGGAGACCCAGTACTTC. Protein product: CASSLEGFGETQYF.

The J gene is TRBJ1-2, the V gene TRBV5-1; a weak D match, TRBD1 (6 bases). CDR3 length equals 15 residues. CDR1 and CDR2 (germline): SGHRS, YFSETQ. The V end lost 4 bases, the J end lost 4 bases, and 17 bases lay between the germline ends. In nucleotides, the CDR3 is TGCGCCAGCAGCGCCGGACAGACTCAAGGCTATGGCTACACCTTC. This translates into CASSAGQTQGYGYTF. The whole variable domain, remainder taken from reference TRBV5-1 and TRBJ1-2, is KAGVTQTPRYLIKTRGQQVTLSCSPISGHRSVSWYQQTPGQGLQFLFEYFSETQRNKGNFPGRFSGRQFSNSRSEMNVSTLELGDSALYLCASSAGQTQGYGYTFGSGTRLTVV.

As regards this clone: The sample contains more than one DNA sequence encoding this CDR3. The chain is built from TRBV5-1 and TRBJ2-5, with 10 bases lining up with TRBD2. This CDR3 is 14 amino acids long. After removal of 4 bases from V and 3 bases from J, the junction contained 3 bases not matched to a gene. Per the germline V gene, CDR1 is SGHRS and CDR2 is YFSETQ. In nucleotides, the CDR3 is TGCGCCAGCAGCAGGCTAGCGGGAGAAGAGACCCAGTACTTC. Amino acid sequence: CASSRLAGEETQYF.

The chain uses TRBV7-9 and TRBJ2-7; D may correspond to TRBD1 or TRBD2 (7 bases each). From germline, CDR1 is SEHNR and CDR2 FQNEAQ (reference sequence). V was clipped by 3 bases and J by 3 bases, with 12 bases between them. The CDR3 is 14 residues long. The CDR3 loop is CASSFTGEGYEQYF. The CDR3 nucleotides read TGTGCCAGCAGCTTCACAGGGGAGGGCTACGAGCAGTACTTC.

This clone has just one count. The J gene is TRBJ2-7, the V gene TRBV18; 7 bases map to TRBD1. Germline V CDR1 and CDR2: KGHSH, LQKENI. V dropped 6 bases and J dropped 4; count of bases not matched to a gene: 12. The CDR3 sequence is 15 residues long. In nucleotides, the CDR3 is TGTGCCAGCTCCCAAGGACAGGTGAGCGCTTACGAGCAGTACTTC. Its protein is CASSQGQVSAYEQYF.

V usage is TRBV29-1 and J usage is TRBJ2-1; D is perhaps TRBD2 (6 bases). V shed 7 bases and J shed 6 bases, with 10 bases lying between them. This CDR3 has 11 amino acids. The germline V gene has CDR1 SQVTM and CDR2 ANQGSEA. CDR3 in amino acids: CSGRAFNEQFF. The CDR3 nucleotides read TGCAGCGGGAGGGCCTTCAATGAGCAGTTCTTC.

The rearrangement joins TRBV27 to TRBJ2-2; unclear D gene. The CDR3 totals 16 residues. Trimming took 0 bases from V and 1 from J, leaving 9 bases between them. CDR1 and CDR2 from the germline V gene are MNHEY and SMNVEV (reference sequence). The CDR3 DNA reads TGTGCCAGCAGTTTATCTATCGGGCGGAACACCGGGGAGCTGTTTTTT. Translating gives CASSLSIGRNTGELFF.

The genes are TRBV2 and TRBJ2-4, with D uncertain. The V end was cut by 6 bases, the J end by 0 bases, with 15 bases between. The length of the CDR3 is 16 residues. The germline V gene has CDR1 SNHLY and CDR2 FYNNEI. CDR3 protein: CASSLELSLAKNIQYF. For the CDR3, the DNA is TGTGCCAGCAGCCTCGAGTTGTCCTTAGCCAAAAACATTCAGTACTTC.